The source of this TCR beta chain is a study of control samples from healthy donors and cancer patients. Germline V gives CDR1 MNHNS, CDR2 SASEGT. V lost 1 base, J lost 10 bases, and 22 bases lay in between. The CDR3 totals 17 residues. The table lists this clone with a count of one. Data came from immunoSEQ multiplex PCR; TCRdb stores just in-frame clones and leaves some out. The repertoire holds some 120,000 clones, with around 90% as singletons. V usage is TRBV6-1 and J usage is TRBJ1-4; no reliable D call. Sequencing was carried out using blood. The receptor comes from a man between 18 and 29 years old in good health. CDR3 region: CASSEGTGYLGERKLFF. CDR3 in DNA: TGTGCCAGCAGTGAAGGGACCGGATATTTGGGAGAGCGAAAACTGTTTTTT.